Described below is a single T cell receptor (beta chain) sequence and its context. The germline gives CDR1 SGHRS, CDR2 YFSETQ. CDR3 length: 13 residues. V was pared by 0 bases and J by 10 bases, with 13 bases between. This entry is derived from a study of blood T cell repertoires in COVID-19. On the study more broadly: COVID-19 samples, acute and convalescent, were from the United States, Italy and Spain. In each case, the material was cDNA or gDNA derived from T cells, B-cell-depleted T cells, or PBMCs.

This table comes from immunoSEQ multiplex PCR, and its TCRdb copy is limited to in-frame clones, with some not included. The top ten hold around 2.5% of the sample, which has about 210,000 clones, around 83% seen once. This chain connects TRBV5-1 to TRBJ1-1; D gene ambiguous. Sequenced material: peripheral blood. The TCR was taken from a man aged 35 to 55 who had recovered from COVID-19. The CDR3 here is CASSLASRSGAFF. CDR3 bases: TGCGCCAGCAGCTTGGCCTCGAGGAGTGGAGCTTTCTTT.